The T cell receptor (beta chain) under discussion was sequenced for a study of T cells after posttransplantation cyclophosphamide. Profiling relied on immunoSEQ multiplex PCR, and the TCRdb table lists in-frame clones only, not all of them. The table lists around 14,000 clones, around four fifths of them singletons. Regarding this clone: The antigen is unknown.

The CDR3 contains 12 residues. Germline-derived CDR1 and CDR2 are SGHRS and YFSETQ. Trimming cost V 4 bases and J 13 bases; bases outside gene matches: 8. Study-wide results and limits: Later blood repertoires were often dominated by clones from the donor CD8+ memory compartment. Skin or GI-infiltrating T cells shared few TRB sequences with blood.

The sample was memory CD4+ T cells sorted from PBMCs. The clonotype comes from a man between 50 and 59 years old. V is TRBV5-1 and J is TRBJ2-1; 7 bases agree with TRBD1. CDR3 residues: CASSTPTGPQFF. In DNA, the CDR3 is TGCGCCAGCAGCACCCCGACAGGGCCCCAGTTCTTC.